The clone carrying this T cell receptor beta chain has just a few counts. This sample is part of a study of patients and donors after allogeneic stem cell transplantation. Between the trimmed V and J ends, which lost 8 bases and 9 bases, there was a span of 14 bases. The germline V gene encodes CDR1 SEHNR and CDR2 FQNEAQ (reference sequence). This CDR3 has 12 amino acids. TCRdb re-derived calls from the RT-PCR reads in MiXCR, one entry per CDR3 protein. The top ten hold 7% to 7.5% of the sample, which has 410,000 or so distinct CDR3 sequences, roughly 17% seen once. The chain carries TRBV7-9 and TRBJ2-1; D may correspond to TRBD1 or TRBD2 (5 bases each). The source material was blood, either unsorted or a sorted T cell fraction (not recorded which). The sequence was obtained from a human donor who was either an allogeneic HSCT recipient or a stem cell or donor lymphocyte infusion donor (not recorded which). It is not recorded whose cells these are; they may come from a transplant donor. CDR3 amino acids: CASATGRSEQFF. CDR3 coding DNA: TGTGCCAGCGCTACGGGACGTAGTGAGCAGTTCTTC.